The TCR beta chain described here comes from a study of monozygotic twins with inflammatory bowel disease. Study-level results: Especially with disease activity, IBD patients had fewer clonotypes in common with others than healthy twins did. Among the T cells, different subtypes could not be distinguished.

Germline CDR1 and CDR2: SGHAT and FQNNGV. This CDR3 has 16 amino acids. With regard to this clonotype: What it recognizes is unknown.

Each sample's cDNA came from eight separate reactions. TCRdb reprocessed the 5' RACE reads, with one entry per CDR3 protein and no DNA. Its listing shows roughly 330,000 distinct CDR3 sequences. The specimen sequenced was blood. The TCR was taken from a human donor with ulcerative colitis or Crohn's disease, or a healthy co-twin of an affected twin (not recorded which). The chain is built from TRBV11-2 and TRBJ2-1; as DNA is missing, the TRBD2 call by TCRdb cannot be tested. This CDR3 is CASSLNSGSRYNEQFF.